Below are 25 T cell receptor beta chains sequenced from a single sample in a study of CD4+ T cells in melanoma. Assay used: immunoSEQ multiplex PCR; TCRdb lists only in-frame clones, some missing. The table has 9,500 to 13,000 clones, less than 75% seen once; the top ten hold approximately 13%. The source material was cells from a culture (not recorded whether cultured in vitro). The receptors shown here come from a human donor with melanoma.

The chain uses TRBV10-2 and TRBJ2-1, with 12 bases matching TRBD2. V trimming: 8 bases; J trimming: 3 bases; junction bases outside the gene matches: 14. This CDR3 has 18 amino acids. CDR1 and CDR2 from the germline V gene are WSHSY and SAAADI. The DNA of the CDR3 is TGCGCCAGCGTTAGAGCCGGGACTAGCGGGCCCCTCTACAATGAGCAGTTCTTC. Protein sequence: CASVRAGTSGPLYNEQFF.

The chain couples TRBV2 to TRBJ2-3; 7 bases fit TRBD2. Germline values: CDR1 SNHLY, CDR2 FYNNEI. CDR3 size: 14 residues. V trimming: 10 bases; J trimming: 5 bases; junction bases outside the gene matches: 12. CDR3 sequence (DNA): TGTGCCACCAAGAGCGGGGCCCTCGGAGATACGCAGTATTTT. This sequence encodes CATKSGALGDTQYF. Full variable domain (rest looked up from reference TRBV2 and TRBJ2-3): EPEVTQTPSHQVTQMGQEVILRCVPISNHLYFYWYRQILGQKVEFLVSFYNNEISEKSEIFDDQFSVERPDGSNFTLKIRSTKLEDSAMYFCATKSGALGDTQYFGPGTRLTVL.

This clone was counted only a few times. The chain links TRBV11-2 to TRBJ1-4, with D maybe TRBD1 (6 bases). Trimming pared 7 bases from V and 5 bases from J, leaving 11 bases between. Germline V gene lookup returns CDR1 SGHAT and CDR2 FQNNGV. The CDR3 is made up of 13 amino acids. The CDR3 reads CASTGGLNEKLFF. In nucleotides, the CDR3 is TGTGCCAGCACCGGGGGCTTGAATGAAAAACTGTTTTTT.

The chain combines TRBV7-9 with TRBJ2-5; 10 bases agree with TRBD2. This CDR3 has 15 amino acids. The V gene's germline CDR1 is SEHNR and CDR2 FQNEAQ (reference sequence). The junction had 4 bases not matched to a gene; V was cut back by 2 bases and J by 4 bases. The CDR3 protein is CASSLSSGGIETQYF. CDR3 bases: TGTGCCAGCAGCTTAAGTAGCGGGGGGATAGAGACCCAGTACTTC.

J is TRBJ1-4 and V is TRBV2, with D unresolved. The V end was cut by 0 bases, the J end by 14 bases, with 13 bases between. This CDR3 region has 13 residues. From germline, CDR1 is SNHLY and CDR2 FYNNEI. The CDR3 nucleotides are TGTGCCAGCAGTGAAGCGCCGCGGATTCGGCTGTTTTTT. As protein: CASSEAPRIRLFF. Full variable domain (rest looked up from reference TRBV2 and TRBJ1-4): EPEVTQTPSHQVTQMGQEVILRCVPISNHLYFYWYRQILGQKVEFLVSFYNNEISEKSEIFDDQFSVERPDGSNFTLKIRSTKLEDSAMYFCASSEAPRIRLFFGSGTQLSVL.

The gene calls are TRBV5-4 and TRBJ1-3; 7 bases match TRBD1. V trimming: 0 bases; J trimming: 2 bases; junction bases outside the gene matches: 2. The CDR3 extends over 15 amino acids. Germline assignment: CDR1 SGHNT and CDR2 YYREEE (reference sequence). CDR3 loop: CASSLGGGPGNTIYF. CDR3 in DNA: TGTGCCAGCAGCTTGGGAGGGGGCCCTGGAAACACCATATATTTT. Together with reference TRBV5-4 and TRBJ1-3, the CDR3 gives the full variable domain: ETGVTQSPTHLIKTRGQQVTLRCSSQSGHNTVSWYQQALGQGPQFIFQYYREEENGRGNFPPRFSGLQFPNYSSELNVNALELDDSALYLCASSLGGGPGNTIYFGEGSWLTVV.

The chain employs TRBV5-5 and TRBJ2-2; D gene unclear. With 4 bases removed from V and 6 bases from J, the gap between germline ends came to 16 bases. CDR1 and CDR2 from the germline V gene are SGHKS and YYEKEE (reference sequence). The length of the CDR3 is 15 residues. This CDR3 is CASSVVRTLPGELFF. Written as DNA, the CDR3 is TGTGCCAGCAGCGTCGTGAGGACCTTGCCCGGGGAGCTGTTTTTT.

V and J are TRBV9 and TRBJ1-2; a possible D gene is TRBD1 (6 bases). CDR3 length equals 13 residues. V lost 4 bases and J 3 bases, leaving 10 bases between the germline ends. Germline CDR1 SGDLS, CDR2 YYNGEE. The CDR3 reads CASSMGADYGYTF. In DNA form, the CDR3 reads TGTGCCAGCAGCATGGGGGCCGACTATGGCTACACCTTC. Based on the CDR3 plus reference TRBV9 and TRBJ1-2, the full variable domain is DSGVTQTPKHLITATGQRVTLRCSPRSGDLSVYWYQQSLDQGLQFLIQYYNGEERAKGNILERFSAQQFPDLHSELNLSSLELGDSALYFCASSMGADYGYTFGSGTRLTVV.

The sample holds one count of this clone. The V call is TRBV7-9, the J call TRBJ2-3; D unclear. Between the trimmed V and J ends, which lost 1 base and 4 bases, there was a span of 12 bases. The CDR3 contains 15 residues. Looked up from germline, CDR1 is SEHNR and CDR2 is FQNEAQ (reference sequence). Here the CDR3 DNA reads TGTGCCAGCAGCTTAGGGACCGCGGCGGCAGATACGCAGTATTTT. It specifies CASSLGTAAADTQYF.

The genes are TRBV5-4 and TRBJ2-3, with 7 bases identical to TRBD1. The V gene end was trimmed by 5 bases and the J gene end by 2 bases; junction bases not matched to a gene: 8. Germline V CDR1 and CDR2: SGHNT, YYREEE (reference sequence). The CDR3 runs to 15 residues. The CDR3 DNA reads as TGTGCCAGCAGTAATAGACAGGGTTCCACAGATACGCAGTATTTT. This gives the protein CASSNRQGSTDTQYF.

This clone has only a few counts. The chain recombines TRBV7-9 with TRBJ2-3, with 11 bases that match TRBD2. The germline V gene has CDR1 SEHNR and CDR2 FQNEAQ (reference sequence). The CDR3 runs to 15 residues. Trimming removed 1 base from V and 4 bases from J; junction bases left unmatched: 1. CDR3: CASSLGLAGSDTQYF. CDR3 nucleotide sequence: TGTGCCAGCAGCTTAGGACTAGCGGGGTCAGATACGCAGTATTTT.

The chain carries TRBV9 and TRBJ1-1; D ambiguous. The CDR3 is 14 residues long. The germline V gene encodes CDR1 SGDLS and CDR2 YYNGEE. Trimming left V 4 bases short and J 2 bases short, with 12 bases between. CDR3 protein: CASSLDTRNTEAFF. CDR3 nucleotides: TGTGCCAGCAGCTTAGACACAAGAAACACTGAAGCTTTCTTT. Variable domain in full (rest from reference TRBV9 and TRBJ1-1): DSGVTQTPKHLITATGQRVTLRCSPRSGDLSVYWYQQSLDQGLQFLIQYYNGEERAKGNILERFSAQQFPDLHSELNLSSLELGDSALYFCASSLDTRNTEAFFGQGTRLTVV.

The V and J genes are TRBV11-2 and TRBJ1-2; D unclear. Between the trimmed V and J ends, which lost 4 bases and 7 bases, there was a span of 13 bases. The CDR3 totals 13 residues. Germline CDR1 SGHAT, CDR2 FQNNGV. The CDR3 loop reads CASSSLSQRGYTF. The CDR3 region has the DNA TGTGCCAGCAGCTCCCTATCGCAGCGTGGCTACACCTTC. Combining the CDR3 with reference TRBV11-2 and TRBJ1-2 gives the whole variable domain EAGVAQSPRYKIIEKRQSVAFWCNPISGHATLYWYQQILGQGPKLLIQFQNNGVVDDSQLPKDRFSAERLKGVDSTLKIQPAKLEDSAVYLCASSSLSQRGYTFGSGTRLTVV.

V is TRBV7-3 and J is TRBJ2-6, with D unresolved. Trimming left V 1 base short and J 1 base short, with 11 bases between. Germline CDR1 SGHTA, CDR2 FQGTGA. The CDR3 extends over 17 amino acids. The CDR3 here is CASSLNSMISGANVLTF. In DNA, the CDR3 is TGTGCCAGCAGCTTAAATTCCATGATTTCTGGGGCCAACGTCCTGACTTTC.

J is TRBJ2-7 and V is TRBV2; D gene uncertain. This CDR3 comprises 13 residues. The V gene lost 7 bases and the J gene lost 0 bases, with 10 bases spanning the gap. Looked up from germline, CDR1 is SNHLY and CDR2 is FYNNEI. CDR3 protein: CASTFPLSYEQYF. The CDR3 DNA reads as TGTGCCAGCACCTTTCCCCTCTCCTACGAGCAGTACTTC.

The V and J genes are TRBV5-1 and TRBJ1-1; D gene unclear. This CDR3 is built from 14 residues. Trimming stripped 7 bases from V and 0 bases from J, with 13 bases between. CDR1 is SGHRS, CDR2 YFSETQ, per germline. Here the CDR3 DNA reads TGCGCCAGCTCGGCAGAAGTCTTGAACACTGAAGCTTTCTTT. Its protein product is CASSAEVLNTEAFF.

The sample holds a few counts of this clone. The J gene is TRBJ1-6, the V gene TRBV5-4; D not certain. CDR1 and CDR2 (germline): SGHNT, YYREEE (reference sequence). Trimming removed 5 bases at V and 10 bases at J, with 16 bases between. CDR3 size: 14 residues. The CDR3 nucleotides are TGTGCCAGCAGTGGAGGGAGTCAAGGGTCACCCCTCCACTTT. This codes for CASSGGSQGSPLHF.

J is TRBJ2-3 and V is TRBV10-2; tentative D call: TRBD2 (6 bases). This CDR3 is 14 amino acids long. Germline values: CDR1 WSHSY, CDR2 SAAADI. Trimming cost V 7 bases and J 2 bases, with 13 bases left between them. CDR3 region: CASKSGLFTDTQYF. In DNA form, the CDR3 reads TGCGCCAGCAAGTCGGGACTGTTCACAGATACGCAGTATTTT.

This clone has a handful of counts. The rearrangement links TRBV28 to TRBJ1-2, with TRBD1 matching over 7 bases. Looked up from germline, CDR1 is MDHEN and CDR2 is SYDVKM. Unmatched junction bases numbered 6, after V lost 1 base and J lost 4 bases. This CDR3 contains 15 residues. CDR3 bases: TGTGCCAGCAGTTTATCGGACAGGCGTCTCTATGGCTACACCTTC. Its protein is CASSLSDRRLYGYTF.

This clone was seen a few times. This CDR3 is CASSPGVNEKLFF. The CDR3 nucleotides are TGTGCCAGCTCACCGGGAGTTAATGAAAAACTGTTTTTT. The chain couples TRBV18 to TRBJ1-4, with D hard to call. Germline-derived CDR1 and CDR2 are KGHSH and LQKENI. The V end lost 3 bases, the J end lost 4 bases, and 6 bases lay between the germline ends. There are 13 residues in the CDR3.

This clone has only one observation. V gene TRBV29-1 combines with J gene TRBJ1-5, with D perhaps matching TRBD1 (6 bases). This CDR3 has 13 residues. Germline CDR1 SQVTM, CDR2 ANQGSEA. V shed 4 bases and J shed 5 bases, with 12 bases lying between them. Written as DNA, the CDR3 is TGCAGCGTTGGGCAGGGGCTCGATCAGCCCCAGCATTTT. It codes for CSVGQGLDQPQHF. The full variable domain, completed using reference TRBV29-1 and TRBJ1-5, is SAVISQKPSRDICQRGTSLTIQCQVDSQVTMMFWYRQQPGQSLTLIATANQGSEATYESGFVIDKFPISRPNLTFSTLTVSNMSPEDSSIYLCSVGQGLDQPQHFGDGTRLSIL.

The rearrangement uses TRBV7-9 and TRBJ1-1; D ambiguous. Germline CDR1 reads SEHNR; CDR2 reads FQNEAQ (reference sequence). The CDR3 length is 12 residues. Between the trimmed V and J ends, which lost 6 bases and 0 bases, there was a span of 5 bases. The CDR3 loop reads CASSQLNTEAFF. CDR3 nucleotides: TGTGCCAGCAGTCAGTTGAACACTGAAGCTTTCTTT.

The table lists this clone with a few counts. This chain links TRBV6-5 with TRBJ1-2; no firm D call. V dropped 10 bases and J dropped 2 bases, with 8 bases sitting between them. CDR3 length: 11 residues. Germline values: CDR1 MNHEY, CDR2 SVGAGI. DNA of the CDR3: TGTGCCACGGGGAGAAACTATGGCTACACCTTC. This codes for CATGRNYGYTF.

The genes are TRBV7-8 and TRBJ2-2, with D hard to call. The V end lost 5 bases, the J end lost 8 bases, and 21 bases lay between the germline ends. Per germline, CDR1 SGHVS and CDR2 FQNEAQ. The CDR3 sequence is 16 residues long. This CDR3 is CASSPQSPAPLGELFF. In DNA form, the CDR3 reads TGTGCCAGCAGCCCCCAATCACCGGCTCCCCTAGGGGAGCTGTTTTTT.

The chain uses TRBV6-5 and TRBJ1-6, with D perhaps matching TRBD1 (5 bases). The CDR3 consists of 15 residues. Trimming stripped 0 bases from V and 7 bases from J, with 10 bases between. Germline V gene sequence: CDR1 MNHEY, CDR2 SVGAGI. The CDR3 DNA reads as TGTGCCAGCAGTTACTCAGGGGCCCTGAATTCACCCCTCCACTTT. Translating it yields CASSYSGALNSPLHF.